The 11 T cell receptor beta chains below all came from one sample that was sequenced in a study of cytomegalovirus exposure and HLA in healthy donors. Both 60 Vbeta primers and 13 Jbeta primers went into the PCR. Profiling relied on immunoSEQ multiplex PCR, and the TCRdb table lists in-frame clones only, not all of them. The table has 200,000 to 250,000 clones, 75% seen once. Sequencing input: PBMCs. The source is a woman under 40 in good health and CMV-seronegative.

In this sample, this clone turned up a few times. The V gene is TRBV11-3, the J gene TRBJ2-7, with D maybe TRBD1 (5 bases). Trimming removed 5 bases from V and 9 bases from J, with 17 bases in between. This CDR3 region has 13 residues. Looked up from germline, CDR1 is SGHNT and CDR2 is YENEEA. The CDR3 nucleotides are TGTGCCAGCAGCGGAAGACAGATTCTTCGGCAGTACTTC. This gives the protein CASSGRQILRQYF. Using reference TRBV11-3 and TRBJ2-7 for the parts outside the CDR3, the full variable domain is EAGVVQSPRYKIIEKKQPVAFWCNPISGHNTLYWYLQNLGQGPELLIRYENEEAVDDSQLPKDRFSAERLKGVDSTLKIQPAELGDSAVYLCASSGRQILRQYFGPGTRLTVT.

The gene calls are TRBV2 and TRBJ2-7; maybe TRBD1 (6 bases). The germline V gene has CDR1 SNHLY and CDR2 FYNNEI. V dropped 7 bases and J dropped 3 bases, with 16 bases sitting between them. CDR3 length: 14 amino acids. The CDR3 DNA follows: TGTGCCAGCACCCTACAGGGCCGAAACTACGAGCAGTACTTC. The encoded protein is CASTLQGRNYEQYF.

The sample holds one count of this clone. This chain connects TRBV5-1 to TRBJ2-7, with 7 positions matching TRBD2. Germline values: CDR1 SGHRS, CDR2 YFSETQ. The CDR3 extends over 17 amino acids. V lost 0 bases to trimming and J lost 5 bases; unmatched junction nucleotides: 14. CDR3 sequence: CASSLVWGAGLGDEQYF. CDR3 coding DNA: TGCGCCAGCAGCTTGGTTTGGGGAGCGGGACTTGGAGACGAGCAGTACTTC.

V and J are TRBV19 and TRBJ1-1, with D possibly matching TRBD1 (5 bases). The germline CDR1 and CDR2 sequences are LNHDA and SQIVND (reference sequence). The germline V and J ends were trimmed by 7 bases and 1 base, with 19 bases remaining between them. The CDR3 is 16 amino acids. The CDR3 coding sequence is TGTGCCAGTAATCCGACGATGGGAGGGACGAACACTGAAGCTTTCTTT. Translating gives CASNPTMGGTNTEAFF.

The CDR3 protein is CASREDKSKNIQYF. CDR3 nucleotides: TGTGCCAGCAGAGAGGACAAGAGCAAAAACATTCAGTACTTC. This rearrangement joins TRBV5-4 to TRBJ2-4; maybe TRBD1 (5 bases). The germline V gene encodes CDR1 SGHNT and CDR2 YYREEE (reference sequence). Deletions cut 5 bases from V and 3 bases from J, with 12 bases between. The CDR3 length is 14 residues. Based on the CDR3 plus reference TRBV5-4 and TRBJ2-4, the full variable domain is ETGVTQSPTHLIKTRGQQVTLRCSSQSGHNTVSWYQQALGQGPQFIFQYYREEENGRGNFPPRFSGLQFPNYSSELNVNALELDDSALYLCASREDKSKNIQYFGAGTRLSVL.

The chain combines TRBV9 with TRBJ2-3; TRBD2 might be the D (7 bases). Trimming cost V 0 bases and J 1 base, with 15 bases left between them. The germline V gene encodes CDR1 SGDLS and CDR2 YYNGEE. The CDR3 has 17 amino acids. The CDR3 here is CASSVGFGGGRTDTQYF. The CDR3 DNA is TGTGCCAGCAGCGTAGGGTTTGGGGGGGGCCGCACAGATACGCAGTATTTT.

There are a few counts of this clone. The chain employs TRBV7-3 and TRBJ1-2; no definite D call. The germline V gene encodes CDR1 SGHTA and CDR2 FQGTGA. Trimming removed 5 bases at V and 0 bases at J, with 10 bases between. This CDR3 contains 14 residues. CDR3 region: CASSPGGSNYGYTF. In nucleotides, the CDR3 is TGTGCCAGCAGCCCCGGCGGCTCTAACTATGGCTACACCTTC. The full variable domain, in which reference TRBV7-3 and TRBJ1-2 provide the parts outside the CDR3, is GAGVSQTPSNKVTEKGKYVELRCDPISGHTALYWYRQSLGQGPEFLIYFQGTGAADDSGLPNDRFFAVRPEGSVSTLKIQRTERGDSAVYLCASSPGGSNYGYTFGSGTRLTVV.

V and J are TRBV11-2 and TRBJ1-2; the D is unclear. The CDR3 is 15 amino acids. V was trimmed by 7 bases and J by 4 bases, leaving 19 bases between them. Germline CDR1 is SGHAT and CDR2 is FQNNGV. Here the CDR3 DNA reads TGTGCCAGCAAGCTGAACAGCCTCTTACTCTATGGCTACACCTTC. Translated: CASKLNSLLLYGYTF.

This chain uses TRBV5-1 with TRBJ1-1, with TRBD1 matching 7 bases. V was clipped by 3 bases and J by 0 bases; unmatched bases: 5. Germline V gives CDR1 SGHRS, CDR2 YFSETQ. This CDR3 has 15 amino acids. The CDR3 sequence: CASSSSDRLNTEAFF. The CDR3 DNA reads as TGCGCCAGCAGCTCCTCGGACAGGCTGAACACTGAAGCTTTCTTT.

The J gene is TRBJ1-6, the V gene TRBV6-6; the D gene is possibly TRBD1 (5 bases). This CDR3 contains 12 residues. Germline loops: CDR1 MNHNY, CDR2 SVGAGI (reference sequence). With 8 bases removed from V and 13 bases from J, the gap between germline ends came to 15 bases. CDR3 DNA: TGTGCCAGCGCCGGGGGGTCCAGGCCCCTCCACTTT. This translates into CASAGGSRPLHF.

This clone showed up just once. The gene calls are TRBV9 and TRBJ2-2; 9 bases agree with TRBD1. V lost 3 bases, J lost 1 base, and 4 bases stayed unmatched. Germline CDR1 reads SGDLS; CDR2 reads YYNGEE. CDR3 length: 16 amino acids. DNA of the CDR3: TGTGCCAGCAGCGACGGGACAGGGAAGAACACCGGGGAGCTGTTTTTT. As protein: CASSDGTGKNTGELFF.